This is a list of T cell receptor beta chains from one sample in a study of blood T cell repertoires in COVID-19. This table comes from immunoSEQ multiplex PCR, and its TCRdb copy is limited to in-frame clones, with some not included. The data hold roughly 75,000 clones, with roughly 80% observed a single time. Sequencing input: peripheral blood. The receptors were gathered from a man in his forties or fifties with acute or convalescent COVID-19. Each CDR3 is given with its conserved first and last residue. D genes are given only for firm matches. Rows give clone size only sometimes, using once, few, many, or a class for an expanded clone.

TRBV29-1,-,TRBJ2-2,TRBD2,CSVALAGGRDTGELFF,TGCAGCGTTGCACTAGCGGGGGGCCGTGACACCGGGGAGCTGTTTTTT
TRBV20-1,-,TRBJ2-1,TRBD2,CSAIDTSGKGNEQFF,TGCAGTGCTATTGACACTAGCGGGAAGGGCAATGAGCAGTTCTTC
TRBV9,-,TRBJ1-4,TRBD1,CASSPTTGTNEKLFF,TGTGCCAGCAGCCCAACGACAGGGACTAATGAAAAACTGTTTTTT
TRBV7-6,few,TRBJ1-4,TRBD1,CASSRRQGEKLFF,TGTGCCAGCAGCAGGCGACAGGGTGAAAAACTGTTTTTT
TRBV6-5,once,TRBJ1-6,TRBD1,CASSYGTASFTSPLHF,TGTGCCAGCAGCTACGGGACAGCCTCATTTACTTCACCCCTCCACTTT
TRBV4-2,-,TRBJ2-7,-,CASSQARGSYEQYF,TGTGCCAGCAGCCAAGCAAGGGGGTCCTACGAGCAGTACTTC
TRBV11-3,-,TRBJ2-5,-,CASSLGGVKETQYF,TGTGCCAGCAGCTTAGGGGGGGTGAAAGAGACCCAGTACTTC
TRBV18,-,TRBJ1-6,-,CASSPTTGPTNSPLHF,TGTGCCAGCTCACCAACTACAGGACCAACAAATTCACCCCTCCACTTT
TRBV30,-,TRBJ2-7,TRBD2,CACTNVRKAGGYEQYF,TGTGCCTGTACGAACGTAAGGAAAGCGGGGGGCTACGAGCAGTACTTC
TRBV19,-,TRBJ1-4,-,CASRDGGDEKLFF,TGTGCCAGTAGGGACGGGGGAGACGAAAAACTGTTTTTT
TRBV6-4,-,TRBJ2-7,-,CASSWVEVVSYEQYF,TGTGCCAGCAGTTGGGTCGAGGTGGTCTCCTACGAGCAGTACTTC
TRBV6-5,-,TRBJ1-5,TRBD1,CASSQTGTGQPQHF,TGTGCCAGCAGCCAGACAGGGACCGGCCAGCCCCAGCATTTT
TRBV6-2/TRBV6-3,-,TRBJ2-3,TRBD2,CASSSTSGSGPDTQYF,TGTGCCAGCAGCAGTACTAGCGGGAGTGGCCCAGATACGCAGTATTTT
TRBV9,-,TRBJ2-7,-,CASSVDPNSYEQYF,TGTGCCAGCAGCGTAGACCCTAATTCCTACGAGCAGTACTTC
TRBV3-1/TRBV3-2,-,TRBJ1-5,TRBD1,CASSQTGYNQPQHF,TGTGCCAGCAGCCAGACAGGGTACAATCAGCCCCAGCATTTT
TRBV19,once,TRBJ1-2,TRBD1,CASSTAQGASYGYTF,TGTGCCAGTAGTACAGCACAGGGGGCGTCTTATGGCTACACCTTC
TRBV9,-,TRBJ2-5,TRBD2,CASSVSSGGRETQYF,TGTGCCAGCAGCGTATCTAGCGGGGGCCGAGAGACCCAGTACTTC
TRBV6-4,-,TRBJ2-2,TRBD1,CASSRQGPNTGELFF,TGTGCCAGCAGTCGACAGGGACCGAACACCGGGGAGCTGTTTTTT
TRBV19,-,TRBJ2-1,TRBD2,CASRRSSGSNNEQFF,TGTGCCAGCAGACGTTCTAGCGGGAGCAACAATGAGCAGTTCTTC
TRBV19,-,TRBJ2-7,TRBD2,CASSNLGTSDPYEQYF,TGTGCCAGTAGTAACCTGGGGACTAGCGACCCCTACGAGCAGTACTTC
TRBV3-1/TRBV3-2,-,TRBJ2-6,TRBD1,CASSRRQGAGANVLTF,TGTGCCAGCAGCCGAAGACAGGGGGCGGGGGCCAACGTCCTGACTTTC
TRBV5-1,-,TRBJ2-7,TRBD2,CASSLQGTSVYEQYF,TGCGCCAGCAGCTTGCAAGGGACTAGCGTCTACGAGCAGTACTTC
TRBV29-1,-,TRBJ2-1,TRBD2,CSVPSGRVTYNEQFF,TGCAGCGTTCCTAGCGGGAGGGTTACCTACAATGAGCAGTTCTTC
TRBV27,-,TRBJ2-5,-,CASRIWAGTPNRGETQYF,TGTGCCAGCCGGATTTGGGCAGGAACCCCCAACCGAGGGGAGACCCAGTACTTC
TRBV19,-,TRBJ1-2,TRBD1,CASSTGTENYGYTF,TGTGCCAGTAGTACCGGGACAGAAAACTATGGCTACACCTTC
TRBV29-1,-,TRBJ1-5,-,CSVVGVPNQPQHF,TGCAGCGTTGTAGGGGTACCCAATCAGCCCCAGCATTTT
TRBV7-9,-,TRBJ1-6,-,CASSLSHGGEGNSPLHF,TGTGCCAGCAGCTTATCGCATGGGGGCGAGGGTAATTCACCCCTCCACTTT